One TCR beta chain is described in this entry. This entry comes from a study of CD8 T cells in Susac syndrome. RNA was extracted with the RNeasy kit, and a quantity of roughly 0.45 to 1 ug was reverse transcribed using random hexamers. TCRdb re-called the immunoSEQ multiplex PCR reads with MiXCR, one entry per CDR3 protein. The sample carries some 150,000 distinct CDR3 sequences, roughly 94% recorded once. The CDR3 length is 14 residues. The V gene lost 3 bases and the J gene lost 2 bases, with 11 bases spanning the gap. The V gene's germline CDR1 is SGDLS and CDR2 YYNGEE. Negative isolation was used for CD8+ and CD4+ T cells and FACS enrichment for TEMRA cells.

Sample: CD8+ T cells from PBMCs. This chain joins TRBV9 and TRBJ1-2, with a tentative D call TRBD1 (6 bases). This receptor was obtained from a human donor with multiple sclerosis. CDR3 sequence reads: CASSGAGTNYGYTF. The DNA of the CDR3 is TGTGCCAGCAGCGGTGCTGGGACAAACTATGGCTACACCTTC.